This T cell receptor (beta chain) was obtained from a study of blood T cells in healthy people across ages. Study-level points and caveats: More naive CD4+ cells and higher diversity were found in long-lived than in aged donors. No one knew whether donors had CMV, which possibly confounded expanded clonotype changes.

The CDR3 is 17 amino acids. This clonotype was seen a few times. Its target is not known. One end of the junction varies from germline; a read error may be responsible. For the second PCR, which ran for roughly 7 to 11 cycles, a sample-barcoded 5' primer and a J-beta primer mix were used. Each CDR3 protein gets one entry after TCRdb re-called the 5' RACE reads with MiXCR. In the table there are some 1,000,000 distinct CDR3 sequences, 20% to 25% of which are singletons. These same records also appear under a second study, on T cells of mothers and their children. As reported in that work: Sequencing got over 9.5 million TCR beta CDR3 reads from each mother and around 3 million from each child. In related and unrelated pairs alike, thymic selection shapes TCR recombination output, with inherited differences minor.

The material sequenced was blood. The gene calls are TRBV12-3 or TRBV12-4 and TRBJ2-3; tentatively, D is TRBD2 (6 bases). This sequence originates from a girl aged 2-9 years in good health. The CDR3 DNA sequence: TGCGCCAGCAGTTTACTCGGCGGGACTGGGGCCACAGATACGCAGTATTTT. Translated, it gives CASSLLGGTGATDTQYF.